Sequencing of this TCR beta chain was carried out in a study of T-cell reconstitution after alpha-beta-depleted transplantation in children. V was pared by 6 bases and J by 0 bases, with 19 bases between. The CDR3 has 16 amino acids. Germline V gene data show CDR1 as DFQATT and CDR2 as SNEGSKA (reference sequence). For TCRbeta, the library was prepared with unique molecular identifiers. TCRdb recomputed calls from the PCR reads with MiXCR, one row per CDR3 protein. This table has approximately 980,000 distinct CDR3 sequences, 25% to 35% appearing once. The chain couples TRBV20-1 to TRBJ2-3, with D possibly TRBD2 on 6 matching bases. Sequences were derived from PBMCs, mostly from graft donor cells, sampled 360 days after TCRalphabeta/CD19-depleted stem cell transplant. The TCR comes from a boy under two years old who had a stem cell transplant for SCID, so the T cells may come from the graft donor. CDR3: CSAEGPTSRSTDTQYF. The CDR3 DNA sequence: TGCAGTGCCGAGGGTCCCACTAGCAGAAGCACAGATACGCAGTATTTT.